A single T cell receptor beta chain is shown here with its context. The Seattle site enrolled patients during active infection and followed them longitudinally. The entry originates in a study of blood T cell repertoires in COVID-19. About the research overall: Sample material is recorded as cDNA or gDNA derived from T cells, B-cell-depleted T cells, or PBMCs.

Germline assignment: CDR1 MNHNS and CDR2 SASEGT. The V gene end was trimmed by 1 base and the J gene end by 3 bases; junction bases not matched to a gene: 7. The CDR3 has 16 amino acids. In the original analysis: Estimation of nucleated cell counts was performed using reference gene primer amplification. TCRdb's table, derived via immunoSEQ multiplex PCR, lists solely in-frame clones and lacks some. From that table come the V and J calls and clone size; the DNA was used to work out D and trimming. This sample has 500,000 to 600,000 clones; around nine tenths occur once, and the top ten carry less than 9.5%.

This chain links TRBV6-1 with TRBJ1-2, with 8 bases aligning to TRBD1. Sequenced material: peripheral blood. The TCR sequence derives from a woman aged 45-59 years with COVID-19, enrolled during active disease. The CDR3 DNA reads TGTGCCAGCAGTGAAGGCCACGGACAGGGACACTATGGCTACACCTTC. Translating gives CASSEGHGQGHYGYTF.